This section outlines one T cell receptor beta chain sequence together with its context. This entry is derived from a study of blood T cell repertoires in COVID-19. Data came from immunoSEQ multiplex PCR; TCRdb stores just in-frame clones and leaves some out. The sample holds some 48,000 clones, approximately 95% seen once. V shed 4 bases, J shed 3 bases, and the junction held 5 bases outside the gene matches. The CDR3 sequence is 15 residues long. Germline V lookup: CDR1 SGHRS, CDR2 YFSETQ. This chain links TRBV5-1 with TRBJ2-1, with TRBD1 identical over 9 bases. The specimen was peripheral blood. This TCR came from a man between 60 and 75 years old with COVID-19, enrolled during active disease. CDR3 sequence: CASSPRGQGYNEQFF. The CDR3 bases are TGCGCCAGCAGCCCCAGGGGACAGGGCTACAATGAGCAGTTCTTC. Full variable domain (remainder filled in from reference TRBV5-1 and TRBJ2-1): KAGVTQTPRYLIKTRGQQVTLSCSPISGHRSVSWYQQTPGQGLQFLFEYFSETQRNKGNFPGRFSGRQFSNSRSEMNVSTLELGDSALYLCASSPRGQGYNEQFFGPGTRLTVL.